This T cell receptor beta chain was profiled in a study of shared clonotypes between healthy human individuals. Study-wide results and limits: A handful of donors shared roughly 5% of their naive CD4 clonotypes.

Germline V gene sequence: CDR1 SQVTM, CDR2 ANQGSEA. J lost 0 bases, V lost 4 bases, and 9 bases had no gene match. The CDR3 consists of 16 residues. The assay was immunoSEQ multiplex PCR, and TCRdb's table has in-frame clones only and misses some. The data contain about 1 million clones, 70% to 80% of them singletons. This clone has more than one count but fewer than ten. Its antigen is unknown. The source material was memory CD4+ T cells sorted from blood. As to subset: CD45RA-negative fraction. This chain links TRBV29-1 with TRBJ1-3; 7 nucleotides line up with TRBD1. The sequence came from a man aged 18 to 35 in good health. The CDR3 DNA is TGCAGCGTTGCATCGGCCTACAGGGGCTCTGGAAACACCATATATTTT. It yields the protein CSVASAYRGSGNTIYF.